Presented here are 19 T cell receptor beta chains from one specimen sequenced in a study of blood T cell repertoires in COVID-19 (dated by TCRdb to the early 2020s). Receptor libraries were prepared by the immunoSEQ multiplex PCR assay. Not all clones reach the TCRdb copy of this immuneACCESS table, which keeps in-frame sequences only. Checked studies attribute under half of the gap to unresolved V genes and leave the rest unexplained. The sample table records 300,000 or so clones; around 85% of these occur just once. Around 4% of the sample goes to the ten largest clones. The sequencing sample was made of peripheral blood. Receptor source: a woman in her 50s with active or convalescent COVID-19.

The chain recombines TRBV7-2 with TRBJ1-2; TRBD1 aligns across 9 bases. The trim removed 5 bases at V and 5 bases at J, leaving 12 bases unmatched. Looked up from germline, CDR1 is SGHTA and CDR2 is FQGNSA. This CDR3 has 16 residues. CDR3 in amino acids: CASSLRTGVTPYGYTF. The CDR3, as DNA: TGTGCCAGCAGCCTCCGGACAGGGGTGACCCCATATGGCTACACCTTC.

V usage is TRBV2 and J usage is TRBJ1-2; D is unclear. The germline V and J ends were trimmed by 6 bases and 1 base, with 9 bases remaining between them. Germline V CDR1 and CDR2: SNHLY, FYNNEI. The CDR3 consists of 13 residues. This chain's CDR3 is CASSGGINYGYTF. The CDR3 nucleotides read TGTGCCAGCAGCGGAGGGATTAACTATGGCTACACCTTC.

The genes are TRBV7-8 and TRBJ1-3; D not resolved. Germline CDR1 SGHVS, CDR2 FQNEAQ. The CDR3 has 15 residues. Trimming removed 2 bases from V and 8 bases from J, with 16 bases in between. The CDR3 sequence is CASSLQEMGGYTIYF. The DNA of the CDR3 is TGTGCCAGCAGCTTACAGGAAATGGGTGGTTACACCATATATTTT.

The chain carries TRBV6-4 and TRBJ2-2; tentative D call: TRBD2 (5 bases). CDR1 is MRHNA and CDR2 is SNTAGT in the germline V gene. This CDR3 has 13 residues. Trimming took off 5 bases at V and 4 bases at J, with 8 bases between the two ends. The CDR3 DNA follows: TGTGCCAGCAGTTTGGGGAGCACCGGGGAGCTGTTTTTT. Protein sequence: CASSLGSTGELFF.

The rearrangement joins TRBV7-9 to TRBJ1-2, with D maybe TRBD1 (6 bases). Germline V gene lookup returns CDR1 SEHNR and CDR2 FQNEAQ (reference sequence). The length of the CDR3 is 14 residues. V was trimmed by 1 base and J by 4 bases, leaving 10 bases between them. CDR3 loop: CASSLGGDIYGYTF. The CDR3 coding sequence is TGTGCCAGCAGCTTAGGAGGGGACATCTATGGCTACACCTTC. The full variable domain, rest sourced from reference TRBV7-9 and TRBJ1-2, is DTGVSQNPRHKITKRGQNVTFRCDPISEHNRLYWYRQTLGQGPEFLTYFQNEAQLEKSRLLSDRFSAERPKGSFSTLEIQRTEQGDSAMYLCASSLGGDIYGYTFGSGTRLTVV.

The sample holds one count of this clone. This rearrangement joins TRBV14 to TRBJ1-3, with 12 bases identical to TRBD1. Germline V gives CDR1 SGHDN, CDR2 FVKESK. V shed 2 bases, J shed 2 bases, and the junction held 13 bases outside the gene matches. CDR3 length equals 20 residues. The CDR3 DNA reads as TGTGCCAGCAGCCAAAACCGGGACAGGGGGCGCGTTCCACCTGGAAACACCATATATTTT. Translating gives CASSQNRDRGRVPPGNTIYF.

The chain carries TRBV7-6 and TRBJ2-1, with 9 bases identical to TRBD2. This CDR3 region has 17 residues. The germline V gene has CDR1 SGHVS and CDR2 FNYEAQ. Trimming removed 2 bases from V and 4 bases from J; junction bases left unmatched: 9. The CDR3 region has the DNA TGTGCCAGCAGCTTACTGTGGCGGGAGGGCCATTACAATGAGCAGTTCTTC. Translation gives CASSLLWREGHYNEQFF.

The chain uses TRBV2 and TRBJ2-7; D is undetermined. Germline CDR1 SNHLY, CDR2 FYNNEI. Trimming pared 3 bases from V and 4 bases from J, leaving 13 bases between. The CDR3 contains 14 residues. CDR3 coding DNA: TGTGCCAGCAGTGAGGAACTAAGAGTATACGAGCAGTACTTC. Its protein product is CASSEELRVYEQYF. The complete variable domain, with remaining parts taken from reference TRBV2 and TRBJ2-7, reads EPEVTQTPSHQVTQMGQEVILRCVPISNHLYFYWYRQILGQKVEFLVSFYNNEISEKSEIFDDQFSVERPDGSNFTLKIRSTKLEDSAMYFCASSEELRVYEQYFGPGTRLTVT.

The rearrangement joins TRBV7-6 to TRBJ2-7, with D unresolved. CDR3 size: 16 residues. Germline V gives CDR1 SGHVS, CDR2 FNYEAQ. V dropped 2 bases and J dropped 5 bases, with 19 bases sitting between them. In nucleotides, the CDR3 is TGTGCCAGCAGCTTAAATCCAACAACAAGGAGCCACGAGCAGTACTTC. Protein sequence: CASSLNPTTRSHEQYF.

With respect to this clone: The junction departs from the called germline gene at one end, perhaps through a read error. Here the CDR3 reads CASSPRPIAGVLHF. The CDR3 coding sequence is TGTGCCAGCAGCCCCAGGCCAATAGCGGGAGTCCTCCACTTC. The chain recombines TRBV3-1 (or the pseudogene TRBV3-2) with TRBJ2-7, with 9 bases fitting TRBD2. Germline V gene sequence: CDR1 LGHDT, CDR2 YNNKEL (reference sequence). The CDR3 contains 14 residues.

The chain is built from TRBV6-5 and TRBJ1-1, with a weak D call TRBD1 (6 bases). V dropped 2 bases and J dropped 8 bases, with 12 bases sitting between them. Germline assignment: CDR1 MNHEY and CDR2 SVGAGI. The CDR3 has 13 residues. The CDR3 bases are TGTGCCAGCAGTTACGCGGACAGACCAGAAGCTTTCTTT. It translates to CASSYADRPEAFF.

This clone was counted once. The chain links TRBV5-1 to TRBJ2-2; D is unresolved. Germline V CDR1 and CDR2: SGHRS, YFSETQ. The CDR3 extends over 14 amino acids. V lost 5 bases and J 4 bases, leaving 12 bases between the germline ends. This CDR3 reads CASSSDTVTGELFF. CDR3 DNA: TGCGCCAGCAGTTCCGACACGGTCACCGGGGAGCTGTTTTTT.

This clone is a singleton in its sample. The J gene is TRBJ1-4, the V gene TRBV30; 9 nucleotides match TRBD1. This CDR3 is built from 12 residues. The germline gives CDR1 GTSNPN, CDR2 SVGIG (reference sequence). The V and J ends lost 8 bases and 4 bases, in that order; junction bases with no gene match: 2. As DNA, the CDR3 is TGTGCCGGACAGGGGATTAATGAAAAACTGTTTTTT. Amino acid sequence: CAGQGINEKLFF.

The V and J genes are TRBV7-2 and TRBJ2-2; 7 bases map to TRBD1. V trimming: 5 bases; J trimming: 2 bases; junction bases outside the gene matches: 8. Germline values: CDR1 SGHTA, CDR2 FQGNSA. The length of the CDR3 is 16 residues. As DNA, the CDR3 is TGTGCCAGCAGCCGGAGCACAGGGGTAAACACCGGGGAGCTGTTTTTT. Translating it yields CASSRSTGVNTGELFF.

The genes are TRBV5-5 and TRBJ1-2, with D possibly TRBD1 on 5 matching bases. This CDR3 spans 14 amino acids. Germline assignment: CDR1 SGHKS and CDR2 YYEKEE (reference sequence). The V end lost 1 base, the J end lost 6 bases, and 13 bases lay between the germline ends. The CDR3: CASSLLSGNHGYTF. In nucleotides, the CDR3 is TGTGCCAGCAGCTTGTTGTCAGGGAACCATGGCTACACCTTC.

The gene calls are TRBV15 and TRBJ1-1; D perhaps matches TRBD1 (6 bases). Deletions cut 4 bases from V and 7 bases from J, with 16 bases between. CDR3 length equals 14 residues. The V gene's germline CDR1 is LNHNV and CDR2 YYDKDF (reference sequence). The CDR3 DNA follows: TGTGCCACCAGCACCGGGAAGGGACATATTGAAGCTTTCTTT. It encodes CATSTGKGHIEAFF. The variable domain in full, completed from reference TRBV15 and TRBJ1-1, reads DAMVIQNPRYQVTQFGKPVTLSCSQTLNHNVMYWYQQKSSQAPKLLFHYYDKDFNNEADTPDNFQSRRPNTSFCFLDIRSPGLGDTAMYLCATSTGKGHIEAFFGQGTRLTVV.

The chain has TRBV18 and TRBJ1-5, with D tentatively TRBD1 (5 bases). CDR3 length equals 14 residues. Per germline, CDR1 KGHSH and CDR2 LQKENI. The V end was cut by 3 bases, the J end by 1 base, with 7 bases between. CDR3 sequence reads: CASSPRGSNQPQHF. In DNA form, the CDR3 reads TGTGCCAGCTCACCCCGGGGGAGCAATCAGCCCCAGCATTTT.

In DNA, the CDR3 is TGTGCCAGCAGTCAACTAGCGGGAGGGTCTGGGGCCAACGTCCTGACTTTC. Protein sequence: CASSQLAGGSGANVLTF. The chain combines TRBV2 with TRBJ2-6, with 13 bases aligning to TRBD2. The CDR3 is 17 amino acids. The V gene end was trimmed by 5 bases and the J gene end by 1 base; junction bases not matched to a gene: 2. Germline V gives CDR1 SNHLY, CDR2 FYNNEI.

V is TRBV19 and J is TRBJ1-1; D is possibly TRBD1 (6 bases). The V end was cut by 7 bases, the J end by 7 bases, with 16 bases between. Germline CDR1 LNHDA, CDR2 SQIVND (reference sequence). The CDR3 covers 13 residues. DNA for the CDR3: TGTGCCAGTACCATTCCCCTGACAGGTGAAGCTTTCTTT. Translation gives CASTIPLTGEAFF.